This entry describes one T cell receptor (beta chain). Sequencing used immunoSEQ multiplex PCR; TCRdb keeps in-frame clones, though not all of them. The repertoire includes about 170,000 clones, 70% to 80% of them detected once, and 15% to 20% sits in the top ten. V lost 3 bases, J lost 6 bases, and 3 bases stayed unmatched. The CDR3 covers 14 residues. Germline V gives CDR1 SEHNR, CDR2 FQNEAQ (reference sequence). This sample is part of a study of blood T cell repertoires in COVID-19. Looking at the study overall: Each recovered donor of Cohort 3 presented with two negative PCRs, clearance, or symptom resolution.

The V call is TRBV7-9, the J call TRBJ2-1; 9 bases are a match to TRBD1. Sample: PBMCs or T cells enriched from blood (not recorded which). This clonotype was obtained from a woman aged 70-85 years in a cohort exposed to, infected with or recovered from COVID-19 (not recorded which). The CDR3 region is CASSFWDRANEQFF. CDR3 DNA: TGTGCCAGCAGCTTTTGGGACAGGGCCAATGAGCAGTTCTTC. The entire variable domain, with the rest obtained from reference TRBV7-9 and TRBJ2-1, is as follows: DTGVSQNPRHKITKRGQNVTFRCDPISEHNRLYWYRQTLGQGPEFLTYFQNEAQLEKSRLLSDRFSAERPKGSFSTLEIQRTEQGDSAMYLCASSFWDRANEQFFGPGTRLTVL.